Sequencing of this TCR beta chain was carried out in a study of T cell responses to AZD1222 COVID-19 vaccine. Study results and limitations: Donors, mostly white British, included more females; clonal diversity was possibly underestimated. Just six AZD1222 recipients tested seropositive at baseline. Variant regions that are unmutated are reportedly the target of nearly half of spike-specific TCRs.

Assay: immunoSEQ multiplex PCR; the TCRdb copy retains only in-frame clones and omits some. Among some 160,000 clones listed, 87% were seen once. The germline CDR1 and CDR2 sequences are MNHEY and SVGEGT. CDR3 size: 14 residues. The ends were cut back, 2 bases at V and 7 bases at J, with 12 bases in the middle. Worth noting for this clone: What it binds is unknown.

The study pooled second doses at about 4 or about 12 weeks. The sequences come from peripheral blood, collected 28 days after the second AZD1222 dose. V is TRBV6-2 or TRBV6-3 and J is TRBJ2-1, with D perhaps TRBD1 (6 bases). This receptor was identified in an adult who received the AZD1222 COVID-19 vaccine. The CDR3 DNA sequence: TGTGCCAGCAGTTACCGTGCAGGGGTTAATGAGCAGTTCTTC. Translated, it gives CASSYRAGVNEQFF.